These 10 T cell receptor beta chains share one sample of origin, sequenced in a study of breast tumors, draining lymph nodes, adjacent tissues. One entry per CDR3 protein results from TCRdb running MiXCR on the multiplex PCR reads. The sample has around 120,000 distinct CDR3 sequences; approximately 20% are singletons. Axillary draining lymph nodes of breast cancer patients supplied the node samples. Sample: axillary lymph node tissue. Every receptor here comes from a female donor with breast cancer. Some clones in this sample may be carry-over from other donors' samples.

This clonotype came up many times. V and J are TRBV4-1 and TRBJ2-1; D not resolved. Trimming stripped 0 bases from V and 7 bases from J, with 4 bases between. Germline CDR1 reads MGHRA; CDR2 reads YSYEKL. This CDR3 is 12 amino acids long. CDR3 sequence: CASSQDGNEQFF. The CDR3 DNA sequence: TGCGCCAGCAGCCAAGACGGTAATGAGCAGTTCTTC.

The table lists this clonotype with a count of one. The chain has TRBV7-9 and TRBJ2-2; tentative D call: TRBD2 (6 bases). V was trimmed by 5 bases and J by 9 bases, leaving 10 bases between them. The CDR3 sequence is 12 residues long. Germline loops: CDR1 SEHNR, CDR2 FQNEAQ (reference sequence). The CDR3 DNA is TGTGCCAGCAGCCCCGCGGGGAGGGAGCTGTTTTTT. It codes for CASSPAGRELFF.

In regard to this clonotype: A clone one base away is much larger, so this may be a read error. The limits of the CDR3 on the DNA are not certain, so only TCRdb's listed CDR3 is given. CDR3 residues: CASTVGQGAWGFTF. The chain combines TRBV6-1 with TRBJ1-2; the D call TRBD1 from the table was never checked on the DNA. The CDR3 spans 14 amino acids, including both terminal residues. The germline gives CDR1 MNHNS, CDR2 SASEGT.

This clonotype has just one count. A much bigger clone sits one base away, suggesting this may be a read error. V and J are TRBV7-2 and TRBJ1-2, with unresolved D. Looked up from germline, CDR1 is SGHTA and CDR2 is FQGNSA. CDR3 length: 12 amino acids. CDR3 bases: TGTGCCAGCAGCGGTTATCCCTATGGCTTCACCTTC. It specifies CASSGYPYGFTF.

This clonotype has a count of ten or more. The gene calls are TRBV7-3 and TRBJ2-2; 8 bases are shared with TRBD1. The CDR3 sequence is 16 residues long. Germline V CDR1 and CDR2: SGHTA, FQGTGA. Germline trimming cut 3 bases from V and 6 bases from J; bases unmatched to any gene: 9. The CDR3 here is CASSFSGGTTSGELFF. The CDR3 nucleotides are TGTGCCAGCAGCTTTTCAGGGGGCACGACCTCCGGGGAGCTGTTTTTT.

This clonotype was detected ten times or more. The chain has TRBV4-1 and TRBJ1-2; D might be TRBD1 (5 bases). V was trimmed by 3 bases and J by 6 bases, leaving 11 bases between them. This CDR3 is built from 13 residues. CDR1 and CDR2 (germline): MGHRA, YSYEKL. CDR3 in DNA: TGCGCCAGCAGCCAGGGAGGGGCGGATGGCTACACCTTC. Protein product: CASSQGGADGYTF.

This clonotype has at least ten counts. The chain joins TRBV20-1 to TRBJ2-7; D tentatively reads TRBD1 or TRBD2 (5 bases each). Germline V gene lookup returns CDR1 DFQATT and CDR2 SNEGSKA (reference sequence). The length of the CDR3 is 11 residues. With 6 bases removed from V and 7 bases from J, the gap between germline ends came to 13 bases. The CDR3 bases are TGCAGTGCCCGCGAGGGGCAAGAGCAGTACTTC. As protein: CSAREGQEQYF.

In its sample, this clonotype was seen many times. The rearrangement joins TRBV18 to TRBJ2-5; D unclear. The germline gives CDR1 KGHSH, CDR2 LQKENI. V gave up 0 bases and J gave up 2 bases, with 7 bases separating them. This CDR3 has 14 residues. The CDR3 region has the DNA TGTGCCAGCTCACCACCCCCAGAACAAGAGACCCAGTACTTC. Translating gives CASSPPPEQETQYF.

This clonotype showed up many times. The CDR3: CASSRYQETQYF. The CDR3, as DNA: TGTGCCAGCAGCCGGTACCAAGAGACCCAGTACTTC. The rearrangement joins TRBV14 to TRBJ2-5, with no clear D. Germline assignment: CDR1 SGHDN and CDR2 FVKESK. Trimming cost V 4 bases and J 0 bases, with 3 bases left between them. The CDR3 is 12 amino acids.

A few counts support this clonotype. The genes are TRBV6-1 and TRBJ2-1; tentative D call: TRBD2 (6 bases). V lost 2 bases, J lost 2 bases, and 10 bases lay in between. This CDR3 contains 15 residues. Germline V CDR1 and CDR2: MNHNS, SASEGT. The CDR3 DNA is TGTGCCAGCAGTGAAATGGCGGGGACCTACAATGAGCAGTTCTTC. Residues: CASSEMAGTYNEQFF.